Each of the 9 T cell receptor beta chains below was sequenced from the same sample in a study of cytomegalovirus exposure and HLA in healthy donors. The method was immunoSEQ multiplex PCR; TCRdb's version includes in-frame clones alone and lacks a portion of them. Counted here are about 130,000 clones, 95% to 97% occurring once; the ten biggest clones make up 1.7%. Input material: PBMCs. These receptors all come from a man aged 18 to 30 in good health and CMV-seronegative.

The chain couples TRBV7-9 to TRBJ2-1, with 15 bases lining up with TRBD2. V was clipped by 3 bases and J by 7 bases; unmatched bases: 1. The germline CDR1 and CDR2 sequences are SEHNR and FQNEAQ (reference sequence). This CDR3 region has 15 residues. The CDR3 region is CASSLGLAGGNEQFF. The DNA for the CDR3 is TGTGCCAGCAGCTTGGGACTAGCGGGAGGTAATGAGCAGTTCTTC.

The V and J genes are TRBV28 and TRBJ2-1, with 7 nucleotides matching TRBD2. The V segment lost 5 bases and the J segment 3 bases; nucleotides outside the gene matches: 7. Germline CDR1 is MDHEN and CDR2 is SYDVKM. The CDR3 runs to 15 residues. For the CDR3, the DNA is TGTGCCAGCAGTACTTCCGGGAGGCACTACAATGAGCAGTTCTTC. Translated: CASSTSGRHYNEQFF.

The chain uses TRBV30 and TRBJ1-4; possible D gene TRBD1, 5 bases. Germline CDR1 GTSNPN, CDR2 SVGIG (reference sequence). The CDR3 is 14 residues long. Trimming removed 0 bases from V and 6 bases from J, with 11 bases in between. The CDR3 is CAWSVRSRDEKLFF. The DNA for the CDR3 is TGTGCCTGGAGTGTACGGTCCAGGGATGAAAAACTGTTTTTT. The whole variable domain, remainder taken from reference TRBV30 and TRBJ1-4, is SQTIHQWPATLVQPVGSPLSLECTVEGTSNPNLYWYRQAAGRGLQLLFYSVGIGQISSEVPQNLSASRPQDRQFILSSKKLLLSDSGFYLCAWSVRSRDEKLFFGSGTQLSVL.

This rearrangement joins TRBV28 to TRBJ2-1; 7 bases are shared with TRBD2. Germline V gene lookup returns CDR1 MDHEN and CDR2 SYDVKM. V was clipped by 4 bases and J by 3 bases; unmatched bases: 12. The CDR3 contains 17 residues. Here the CDR3 DNA reads TGTGCCAGCAGTTCTGATCGAGCGGGACCCATCTACAATGAGCAGTTCTTC. As protein: CASSSDRAGPIYNEQFF.

The chain couples TRBV7-9 to TRBJ1-1, with TRBD1 as a possible D gene (5 bases). Germline lookup yields CDR1 SEHNR and CDR2 FQNEAQ (reference sequence). The CDR3 covers 13 residues. Between the trimmed V and J ends, which lost 5 bases and 3 bases, there was a span of 10 bases. The CDR3 region has the DNA TGTGCCAGCAGCCCAGCGGGGGACACTGAAGCTTTCTTT. Protein sequence: CASSPAGDTEAFF.

The table lists this clone with a count of one. CDR3 in amino acids: CASSYGQTNTGELFF. DNA for the CDR3: TGTGCCAGCAGTTACGGACAGACGAACACCGGGGAGCTGTTTTTT. V is TRBV6-6 and J is TRBJ2-2; D is possibly TRBD1 (6 bases). This CDR3 has 15 amino acids. V was pared by 2 bases and J by 0 bases, with 7 bases between. Germline V gene lookup returns CDR1 MNHNY and CDR2 SVGAGI (reference sequence).

The chain recombines TRBV11-3 with TRBJ2-2, with D possibly being TRBD2 (5 bases). This CDR3 contains 13 residues. V dropped 7 bases and J dropped 1 base, with 7 bases sitting between them. From germline, CDR1 is SGHNT and CDR2 YENEEA. CDR3 sequence (DNA): TGTGCCAGCACCCGGGGGAACACCGGGGAGCTGTTTTTT. This gives the protein CASTRGNTGELFF.

The rearrangement links TRBV7-9 to TRBJ2-5; 7 bases fit TRBD1. The CDR3 sequence is 15 residues long. Germline V gene lookup returns CDR1 SEHNR and CDR2 FQNEAQ (reference sequence). The V and J ends lost 5 bases and 5 bases, in that order; junction bases with no gene match: 11. This CDR3 is CASSPSTGVGETQYF. CDR3 nucleotide sequence: TGTGCCAGCAGCCCCTCAACAGGGGTAGGGGAGACCCAGTACTTC.

This clone was found a few times. The chain couples TRBV28 to TRBJ2-2; D may be TRBD1 (5 bases). V was clipped by 3 bases and J by 1 base, with 6 bases between them. Per germline, CDR1 MDHEN and CDR2 SYDVKM. There are 14 residues in the CDR3. CDR3 sequence (DNA): TGTGCCAGCAGTTTTCAGGGGAACACCGGGGAGCTGTTTTTT. It yields the protein CASSFQGNTGELFF.